Listed below are T cell receptor beta chains from one sample, sequenced in a study of read filtering for tumor transcriptome and immune sequencing. Each CDR3 protein gets one entry after TCRdb re-called the reads with MiXCR. The data contain some 80,000 distinct CDR3 sequences, 12% of them seen just once; the ten biggest clones take up 14% to 15%. The sample was a population of CD138-negative cells sorted from bone marrow. The receptors come from a donor aged 40 or older with multiple myeloma. The CDR3 runs from the conserved cysteine through the conserved F or W. A D gene is named only where the DNA matches it firmly. Expanded clones get a size class; other rows say once, few or many, or leave the size out.

j_call v_call clone_size d_call cdr3_aa cdr3_nt
TRBJ1-1 TRBV11-2 many . CASSPRLGGPSEAFF TGTGCCAGCAGCCCCCGTCTGGGGGGGCCATCTGAAGCTTTCTTT
TRBJ2-7 TRBV29-1 many TRBD2 CSVVVVHRTSGERATEQYF TGCAGCGTTGTTGTAGTTCATAGGACTAGCGGGGAGAGGGCTACGGAGCAGTACTTC
TRBJ1-1 TRBV6-5 . . CASRRQESTEAFF TGTGCCAGCAGACGCCAGGAGAGCACTGAAGCTTTCTTT
TRBJ2-5 TRBV29-1 many TRBD2 CSVEILAGGGTQYF TGCAGCGTTGAGATACTAGCGGGAGGGGGGACCCAGTACTTC
TRBJ1-3 TRBV4-1 many . CASSKQDGIFSGNTIYF TGCGCCAGCAGCAAACAGGACGGCATCTTCTCTGGAAACACCATATATTTT
TRBJ1-2 TRBV7-9 . . CASSPTGPLLYGYTF TGTGCCAGCAGTCCCACAGGGCCCCTACTCTATGGCTACACCTTC
TRBJ2-7 TRBV3-1 few . CASSHLDSYEQYF TGTGCCAGCAGCCACCTAGACAGCTACGAGCAGTACTTC
TRBJ2-5 TRBV29-1 many TRBD1 CSVSQGAFGETQYF TGCAGCGTCTCACAGGGGGCGTTTGGAGAGACCCAGTACTTC
TRBJ2-7 TRBV20-1 many . CSASLQSGDEQYF TGCAGTGCTAGCTTACAGTCCGGGGACGAGCAGTACTTC
TRBJ2-7 TRBV5-1 many . CASSLDSSPGEQYF TGCGCCAGCAGCTTGGACAGTTCCCCAGGGGAGCAGTACTTC
TRBJ2-5 TRBV10-2 few TRBD1 CASSDRTGETQYF TGCGCCAGCAGTGACCGGACAGGAGAGACCCAGTACTTC
TRBJ2-3 TRBV12-3/TRBV12-4 many TRBD2 CASSPTSGSIDTQYF TGTGCCAGCTCCCCGACTAGCGGGAGTATAGATACGCAGTATTTT
TRBJ1-1 TRBV5-1 few . CASSLEVTGNTEAFF TGCGCCAGCAGCTTGGAGGTGACAGGGAACACTGAAGCTTTCTTT